This T cell receptor (beta chain) was sequenced for a study of T cell responses to AZD1222 COVID-19 vaccine. Study-wide findings and caveats: Along spike, vaccine-associated CD4 TCRs were found throughout, with dominance at 160-218 and 743-854. Nearly half of the spike-specific TCRs reportedly recognize variant regions that carry no mutations. Donor demographics were predominantly white British with a female majority; clonal diversity may be underestimated.

Here immunoSEQ multiplex PCR was the method, and the copy in TCRdb shows in-frame clones only, minus some. The sample yields 90,000 to 120,000 clones, about 93% seen once. Concerning this clone: The antigen is undetermined.

Sequenced here: peripheral blood, sampled on day 0 of AZD1222 vaccination. This TCR was recovered from an adult in good health.

As DNA, the CDR3 is TGTGCCAGCAGCCAAGATCCAAACGAGCAGTACTTC. It specifies CASSQDPNEQYF. The V and J genes are TRBV3-1 (or the pseudogene TRBV3-2) and TRBJ2-7; D ambiguous. Germline V lookup: CDR1 LGHDT, CDR2 YNNKEL (reference sequence). Trimming removed 0 bases at V and 5 bases at J, with 5 bases between. The CDR3 length is 12 residues.